The 30 T cell receptor beta chains below all came from one sample that was sequenced in a study of CD8 T cells in ankylosing spondylitis. These TCRs' antigens remain unknown. A single record per CDR3 protein comes from TCRdb applying MiXCR to the 5' RACE reads. The sample yields 750,000 to 850,000 distinct CDR3 sequences, over 9.5% seen once. General study results and limits: Seemingly distinctive of ankylosing spondylitis blood was a TCR beta motif formed by eight highly homologous variants.

Material for sequencing was blood, either unsorted or a sorted T cell fraction (not recorded which). All receptors come from a male donor with ankylosing spondylitis.

This chain uses TRBV6-1 with TRBJ2-5; D is undetermined. Germline V lookup: CDR1 MNHNS, CDR2 SASEGT. The V and J ends lost 4 bases and 12 bases respectively, with 15 bases between them. The CDR3 has 12 residues. The CDR3 region is CASSGSSTLEYF. CDR3 bases: TGTGCCAGCAGTGGATCTTCGACGCTGGAGTACTTC.

The J gene is TRBJ2-3, the V gene TRBV15; TRBD2 aligns across 9 bases. This CDR3 has 18 amino acids. CDR1 LNHNV and CDR2 YYDKDF come from the germline V gene (reference sequence). The V gene end was trimmed by 0 bases and the J gene end by 0 bases; junction bases not matched to a gene: 7. CDR3 sequence: CATSRDLSSGASTDTQYF. In DNA, the CDR3 is TGTGCCACCAGCAGAGATCTCTCTAGCGGGGCTAGCACAGATACGCAGTATTTT.

This clonotype was detected only a few times. The V call is TRBV4-1, the J call TRBJ1-4; no clear D gene. The V end lost 1 base, the J end lost 8 bases, and 17 bases lay between the germline ends. Germline-derived CDR1 and CDR2 are MGHRA and YSYEKL. This CDR3 has 16 residues. CDR3 amino acids: CASSQAVWTPREKLFF. CDR3 DNA: TGCGCCAGCAGCCAAGCCGTGTGGACTCCCAGGGAAAAACTGTTTTTT.

This chain links TRBV9 with TRBJ1-2; no clear D gene. CDR1 is SGDLS, CDR2 YYNGEE, per germline. The length of the CDR3 is 15 residues. V dropped 4 bases and J dropped 0 bases, with 13 bases sitting between them. The CDR3 DNA reads as TGTGCCAGCAGCCCCCACATTAGAGCTAACTATGGCTACACCTTC. It translates to CASSPHIRANYGYTF.

CDR3: CSARDHRGTIFEQYF. The CDR3 region has the DNA TGCAGTGCTAGAGATCATAGGGGAACCATTTTCGAGCAGTACTTC. The rearrangement links TRBV20-1 to TRBJ2-7; weak D call: TRBD1 (5 bases). Germline CDR1 and CDR2: DFQATT and SNEGSKA (reference sequence). The CDR3 loop spans 15 amino acids. The V end lost 0 bases, the J end lost 6 bases, and 18 bases lay between the germline ends.

This clonotype was recorded at least ten times. CDR3 in DNA: TGTGCCAGCAGTTACTTAAAATCTCTTTTACAGCTTATGAACACTGAAGCTTTCTTT. As protein: CASSYLKSLLQLMNTEAFF. The chain is built from TRBV6-2 or TRBV6-3 and TRBJ1-1; D not resolved. The CDR3 covers 19 residues. Germline V CDR1 and CDR2: MNHEY, SVGEGT. Deletions cut 1 base from V and 0 bases from J, with 21 bases between.

This clonotype has more than one count but fewer than ten. V gene TRBV20-1 combines with J gene TRBJ2-5; weak D call: TRBD2 (5 bases). V was pared by 0 bases and J by 1 base, with 9 bases between. CDR1 and CDR2 from the germline V gene are DFQATT and SNEGSKA (reference sequence). This CDR3 contains 14 residues. The CDR3 nucleotides read TGCAGTGCTAGAGATTGGACTCCCCAAGAGACCCAGTACTTC. Its translation is CSARDWTPQETQYF.

This clonotype was detected ten times or more. The V call is TRBV20-1, the J call TRBJ2-7; D remains ambiguous. The CDR3 is 11 amino acids. Germline V gives CDR1 DFQATT, CDR2 SNEGSKA (reference sequence). V was shortened by 3 bases and J by 4 bases, with 7 bases between the two germline ends. CDR3 amino acids: CSASDRYEQYF. CDR3 nucleotide sequence: TGCAGTGCTAGTGACCGGTACGAGCAGTACTTC.

In its sample, this clonotype was seen many times. CDR3 in amino acids: CAISRDRVYEQYF. DNA of the CDR3: TGTGCCATCAGTCGGGACAGGGTTTATGAGCAGTACTTC. V gene TRBV10-3 combines with J gene TRBJ2-7; the match to TRBD1 covers 9 bases. The CDR3 totals 13 residues. Germline CDR1 reads ENHRY; CDR2 reads SYGVKD. Losses at the gene ends were 5 bases for V and 7 bases for J; bases not matched to a gene: 6.

In its sample, this clonotype was seen a few times. The chain combines TRBV9 with TRBJ2-3; TRBD1 matches 7 bases. CDR1 is SGDLS, CDR2 YYNGEE, per germline. The CDR3 length is 16 residues. With 3 bases clipped from V and 2 bases from J, the junction kept 9 bases outside the gene matches. The CDR3 loop is CASSDRQGLATDTQYF. The CDR3 nucleotides are TGTGCCAGCAGCGACCGACAGGGCCTAGCCACAGATACGCAGTATTTT. The full variable domain, with the rest looked up from reference TRBV9 and TRBJ2-3, is DSGVTQTPKHLITATGQRVTLRCSPRSGDLSVYWYQQSLDQGLQFLIQYYNGEERAKGNILERFSAQQFPDLHSELNLSSLELGDSALYFCASSDRQGLATDTQYFGPGTRLTVL.

This chain joins TRBV18 and TRBJ2-7; 8 positions agree with TRBD1. Germline loops: CDR1 KGHSH, CDR2 LQKENI. The CDR3 has 15 amino acids. Trimming removed 4 bases from V and 2 bases from J; junction bases left unmatched: 7. This chain's CDR3 is CASSQGQAKTYEQYF. The CDR3 coding sequence is TGTGCCAGCTCACAGGGACAGGCTAAAACCTACGAGCAGTACTTC. Looking up the rest from reference TRBV18 and TRBJ2-7 gives the full variable domain: NAGVMQNPRHLVRRRGQEARLRCSPMKGHSHVYWYRQLPEEGLKFMVYLQKENIIDESGMPKERFSAEFPKEGPSILRIQQVVRGDSAAYFCASSQGQAKTYEQYFGPGTRLTVT.

The CDR3 loop is CASSFLDLLPEQYF. The CDR3 nucleotides read TGTGCCAGCAGTTTCCTGGACCTTCTCCCCGAGCAGTACTTC. This chain links TRBV27 with TRBJ2-7; D call uncertain. Germline V gene sequence: CDR1 MNHEY, CDR2 SMNVEV (reference sequence). V lost 3 bases and J 6 bases, leaving 15 bases between the germline ends. The CDR3 consists of 14 residues.

V is TRBV12-3 or TRBV12-4 and J is TRBJ1-5; no clear D. Deletions cut 2 bases from V and 6 bases from J, with 14 bases between. The CDR3 covers 15 residues. The CDR3 region is CASSLSSSGGQPQHF. The CDR3 coding sequence is TGTGCCAGCAGTTTATCGTCCTCGGGAGGTCAGCCCCAGCATTTT.

This clonotype was counted ten times or more. The V and J genes are TRBV29-1 and TRBJ1-2, with D perhaps TRBD1 (5 bases). The CDR3 has 10 residues. V was clipped by 6 bases and J by 6 bases, with 8 bases between them. Germline V gene sequence: CDR1 SQVTM, CDR2 ANQGSEA. The CDR3 DNA sequence: TGCAGCGTCCTGGGGGATGGCTACACCTTC. As protein: CSVLGDGYTF. Looking up the rest from reference TRBV29-1 and TRBJ1-2 gives the full variable domain: SAVISQKPSRDICQRGTSLTIQCQVDSQVTMMFWYRQQPGQSLTLIATANQGSEATYESGFVIDKFPISRPNLTFSTLTVSNMSPEDSSIYLCSVLGDGYTFGSGTRLTVV.

The genes are TRBV20-1 and TRBJ1-5; weak D call: TRBD1 (5 bases). Between the trimmed V and J ends, which lost 4 bases and 3 bases, there was a span of 10 bases. Per the germline V gene, CDR1 is DFQATT and CDR2 is SNEGSKA (reference sequence). The CDR3 runs to 13 residues. The CDR3 protein is CSATGHLNQPQHF. CDR3 coding DNA: TGCAGTGCTACTGGACACCTCAATCAGCCCCAGCATTTT.

V gene TRBV10-3 combines with J gene TRBJ2-3; TRBD2 aligns across 13 bases. V shed 10 bases and J 4 bases; nucleotides not matched to a gene: 5. The CDR3 covers 14 residues. Germline V CDR1 and CDR2: ENHRY, SYGVKD. The CDR3 DNA reads as TGTGCCACCCGAGGACTAGCGGGAGCAGATACGCAGTATTTT. It yields the protein CATRGLAGADTQYF.

The chain carries TRBV14 and TRBJ1-4; D is unresolved. The germline V gene encodes CDR1 SGHDN and CDR2 FVKESK. The V and J ends lost 2 bases and 10 bases respectively, with 17 bases between them. The CDR3 consists of 15 residues. CDR3 nucleotide sequence: TGTGCCAGCAGCCAAATCTTCCAGGAGCGAGGAAAACTGTTTTTT. Its protein is CASSQIFQERGKLFF.

This clonotype has a count of ten or more. The genes are TRBV7-2 and TRBJ1-1; D is uncertain. V shed 5 bases and J shed 1 base, with 8 bases lying between them. The CDR3 is made up of 13 amino acids. CDR1 is SGHTA, CDR2 FQGNSA, per germline. CDR3 sequence: CASSPHSNTEAFF. In nucleotides, the CDR3 is TGTGCCAGCAGCCCCCATTCGAACACTGAAGCTTTCTTT.

The sample holds many counts of this clonotype. The V call is TRBV11-2, the J call TRBJ1-2; the D gene is possibly TRBD1 (5 bases). Per germline, CDR1 SGHAT and CDR2 FQNNGV. Trimming stripped 2 bases from V and 4 bases from J, with 23 bases between. The CDR3 is 18 residues long. CDR3 DNA sequence: TGTGCCAGCAGCTTAACCCTTCCTTCGGGGGTGACTACCTATGGCTACACCTTC. Its translation: CASSLTLPSGVTTYGYTF.

This rearrangement joins TRBV7-2 to TRBJ2-5; the match to TRBD2 covers 11 bases. Germline V CDR1 and CDR2: SGHTA, FQGNSA. The CDR3 spans 15 residues. With V trimmed by 5 bases and J by 4 bases, 6 bases remained unmatched. The CDR3, as DNA: TGTGCCAGCAGCGCAGAGCTAGCGGGGGGAGAGACCCAGTACTTC. Protein sequence: CASSAELAGGETQYF.

The V call is TRBV6-1, the J call TRBJ2-7; D call uncertain. This CDR3 has 12 residues. Between the trimmed V and J ends, which lost 10 bases and 0 bases, there was a span of 10 bases. The germline CDR1 and CDR2 sequences are MNHNS and SASEGT. CDR3 bases: TGTGCCATATTAAGGGCCTCCTACGAGCAGTACTTC. Protein: CAILRASYEQYF.

There are a few counts of this clonotype. The chain combines TRBV10-3 with TRBJ1-5; D is ambiguous. The CDR3 spans 12 residues. V lost 0 bases, J lost 6 bases, and 3 bases lay in between. Germline V gene data show CDR1 as ENHRY and CDR2 as SYGVKD. CDR3 in DNA: TGTGCCATCAGTGAGTCGACTCAGCCCCAGCATTTT. It translates to CAISESTQPQHF.

The CDR3 coding sequence is TGTGCCAGCAGCTTTTCTACCGGGACAATGGATGAAAAACTGTTTTTT. Amino acid sequence: CASSFSTGTMDEKLFF. The rearrangement links TRBV7-6 to TRBJ1-4; D might be TRBD1 (6 bases). Trimming stripped 3 bases from V and 6 bases from J, with 17 bases between. CDR1 SGHVS and CDR2 FNYEAQ come from the germline V gene. CDR3 length equals 16 residues.

This rearrangement joins TRBV6-1 to TRBJ2-3, with D perhaps assigned TRBD1 or TRBD2 (5 bases each). The CDR3 has 15 amino acids. Trimming shortened V by 4 bases and J by 2 bases, and 13 bases separated the two germline ends. Germline V gene sequence: CDR1 MNHNS, CDR2 SASEGT. The CDR3 bases are TGTGCCAGCAGTGGCCGGGACGGACACACAGATACGCAGTATTTT. Translated: CASSGRDGHTDTQYF.

V and J are TRBV2 and TRBJ2-7, with D perhaps TRBD2 (5 bases). V lost 8 bases and J 0 bases, leaving 14 bases between the germline ends. The CDR3 totals 14 residues. Germline lookup yields CDR1 SNHLY and CDR2 FYNNEI. The CDR3 protein is CASEPRAYSYEQYF. The CDR3 DNA reads TGTGCCAGCGAGCCGCGGGCCTACTCCTACGAGCAGTACTTC.

This chain joins TRBV20-1 and TRBJ2-5; TRBD2 is a possible D gene (6 bases). Germline loops: CDR1 DFQATT, CDR2 SNEGSKA (reference sequence). The length of the CDR3 is 14 residues. V was trimmed by 3 bases and J by 5 bases, leaving 16 bases between them. For the CDR3, the DNA is TGCAGTGCTAGTGGACTAACGTCCCGGGAGACCCAGTACTTC. This encodes CSASGLTSRETQYF.

This clonotype was detected once. This clone may be a read error of a much larger clone one base away. The chain links TRBV5-1 to TRBJ2-7; D may be TRBD1 (8 bases). The CDR3 sequence is 15 residues long. The germline gives CDR1 SGHRS, CDR2 YFSETQ. CDR3 nucleotides: TGCGTCAGCAGTCCACAGGGGGGGAAGACCTACGAGCAGTACTTC. This encodes CVSSPQGGKTYEQYF.

This clonotype was seen only a few times. A much larger clone lies a single base off, so this may be a read error. The CDR3 is CASSLDRATTEAFF. The CDR3 DNA sequence: TGCGCCAGCAGCTTGGACAGGGCGACCACTGAAGCTTTCTTT. This chain links TRBV5-1 with TRBJ1-1, with D perhaps matching TRBD1 (6 bases). Germline V lookup: CDR1 SGHRS, CDR2 YFSETQ. This CDR3 is 14 amino acids long. The V end was cut by 0 bases, the J end by 4 bases, with 10 bases between.

CDR3 nucleotides: TGTGCCAGCAGCTCCGGACAGATATCTAACTATGGCTACACCTTC. As protein: CASSSGQISNYGYTF. This rearrangement joins TRBV7-2 to TRBJ1-2, with TRBD1 as a possible D gene (6 bases). V was shortened by 4 bases and J by 0 bases, with 12 bases between the two germline ends. Looked up from germline, CDR1 is SGHTA and CDR2 is FQGNSA. This CDR3 comprises 15 residues.

The rearrangement uses TRBV7-2 and TRBJ2-2; TRBD1 aligns across 7 bases. V dropped 7 bases and J dropped 3; count of bases not matched to a gene: 11. The CDR3 is 16 amino acids. Germline-derived CDR1 and CDR2 are SGHTA and FQGNSA. The CDR3 spells CASNNLGTDYTGELFF. CDR3 in DNA: TGTGCCAGCAACAACCTCGGGACAGACTACACCGGGGAGCTGTTTTTT.